This TCR beta chain stems from a study of T-cell reconstitution after alpha-beta-depleted transplantation in children. This clonotype was seen repeatedly, ten times or more. Its antigen is unknown. Unique molecular identifiers were incorporated during preparation of the TCRbeta library. TCRdb analysed the PCR reads with MiXCR anew, one entry per CDR3 protein. The sample lists 200,000 to 250,000 distinct CDR3 sequences; approximately 8.9% were seen once. The CDR3 runs to 14 residues. Trimming took 2 bases from V and 9 from J; bases not matched to a gene: 7. CDR1 is WSHSY, CDR2 SAAADI, per germline. Whole-study findings and limits: Most T-cell counts and diversity one year after the transplant came from T cells that were newly produced. There were some patients whose high TCRbeta diversity at day 60 came from surviving recipient T cells and thymic progenitors. Several hundred expanded graft clones reportedly gave rise to the alpha-beta T cells present about two months after transplant.

The receptor was derived from a male patient younger than 18 who had a stem cell transplant for acute lymphoblastic leukemia, so the T cells may come from the graft donor. The gene calls are TRBV10-2 and TRBJ1-5; 7 bases are a match to TRBD1. The sample in question was PBMCs, mostly from graft donor cells, obtained 180 days after TCRalphabeta/CD19-depleted stem cell transplant. The CDR3 is CASSEVGGDRPQHF. CDR3 bases: TGCGCCAGCAGTGAGGTCGGCGGGGACAGGCCCCAGCATTTT.